The 13 T cell receptor beta chains listed next were all sequenced from one sample in a study of graft-versus-host responses after intestinal transplantation. Measured with immunoSEQ multiplex PCR; TCRdb has only the in-frame clones, and not every one. Of some 44,000 clones in the sample, around 96% were seen once. The sequencing here drew on PBMCs, taken around 330 days after intestinal transplant. These receptors were collected from a human patient who received an intestinal transplant, so some T cells may come from the graft donor.

CDR3 sequence (DNA): TGTGCCAGTAGAAACCAGGCCGAAAATGAAAAACTGTTTTTT. Its translation is CASRNQAENEKLFF. The rearrangement joins TRBV19 to TRBJ1-4; no firm D call. V lost 6 bases and J 5 bases, leaving 13 bases between the germline ends. CDR1 and CDR2 from the germline V gene are LNHDA and SQIVND (reference sequence). This CDR3 contains 14 residues.

This CDR3 is CASSPRVPSTDTQYF. DNA for the CDR3: TGTGCCAGCAGTCCCAGGGTCCCTAGCACAGATACGCAGTATTTT. This chain links TRBV6-5 with TRBJ2-3; D may be TRBD1 (5 bases). Trimming pared 5 bases from V and 0 bases from J, leaving 12 bases between. The CDR3 contains 15 residues. Germline loops: CDR1 MNHEY, CDR2 SVGAGI.

The chain has TRBV13 and TRBJ1-3; D might be TRBD1 (6 bases). The germline V gene has CDR1 PRHDT and CDR2 FYEKMQ (reference sequence). Trimming stripped 2 bases from V and 2 bases from J, with 7 bases between. The CDR3 is made up of 14 amino acids. The CDR3 is CASSLRTAGNTIYF. The DNA for the CDR3 is TGTGCCAGCAGCTTACGGACAGCTGGAAACACCATATATTTT.

The chain combines TRBV11-3 with TRBJ1-4; D is uncertain. Germline CDR1 is SGHNT and CDR2 is YENEEA. CDR3 length: 13 amino acids. The germline V and J ends were trimmed by 0 bases and 9 bases, with 8 bases remaining between them. CDR3 coding DNA: TGTGCCAGCAGCTTAGATCGTCGGCAAAAACTGTTTTTT. Translating gives CASSLDRRQKLFF.

This chain uses TRBV10-1 with TRBJ2-1; D may be TRBD2 (5 bases). Per the germline V gene, CDR1 is WNHNN and CDR2 is SYGVQD (reference sequence). The CDR3 consists of 17 residues. V was pared by 0 bases and J by 6 bases, with 18 bases between. As DNA, the CDR3 is TGCGCCAGCAGTGAGTCGACGGCGGGTAGTAAGGTCAATGAGCAGTTCTTC. Its translation is CASSESTAGSKVNEQFF.

The J gene is TRBJ1-1, the V gene TRBV7-6; D unresolved. CDR1 and CDR2 (germline): SGHVS, FNYEAQ. The CDR3 is 13 amino acids. Trimming removed 1 base from V and 1 base from J, with 4 bases in between. The CDR3 nucleotides are TGTGCCAGCAGCTTAGTTGAGAACACTGAAGCTTTCTTT. It codes for CASSLVENTEAFF.

The genes are TRBV4-2 and TRBJ2-1, with TRBD2 identical over 9 bases. The germline V gene encodes CDR1 LGHNA and CDR2 YNFKEQ. CDR3 size: 16 residues. V shed 0 bases and J 8 bases; nucleotides not matched to a gene: 8. As DNA, the CDR3 is TGTGCCAGCAGCCAAGATATAAGCGGGAGGTTGTATGAGCAGTTCTTC. Protein sequence: CASSQDISGRLYEQFF.

This clone appeared a single time. The rearrangement links TRBV6-5 to TRBJ2-7; the D gene could be TRBD1 or TRBD2 (7 bases each). This CDR3 region has 13 residues. The germline gives CDR1 MNHEY, CDR2 SVGAGI. The V end was cut by 0 bases, the J end by 12 bases, with 15 bases between. Here the CDR3 reads CASSYSPQGGSYF. The CDR3 nucleotides are TGTGCCAGCAGTTACTCCCCTCAGGGGGGGTCGTACTTC.

The chain uses TRBV12-5 and TRBJ2-5; 8 nucleotides line up with TRBD1. Trimming at V came to 4 bases and at J to 5 bases, leaving 12 bases not matched to a gene. CDR1 is LGHNT, CDR2 FRNRAP, per germline. This CDR3 is built from 16 residues. Written as DNA, the CDR3 is TGTGCTAGTGGTTCGGGGACAGGTTATCCGTCGGAGACCCAGTACTTC. Its translation is CASGSGTGYPSETQYF.

The V and J genes are TRBV4-2 and TRBJ1-5, with 9 bases fitting TRBD1. This CDR3 is built from 17 residues. V gave up 0 bases and J gave up 4 bases; unmatched junction bases: 7. Germline V gene sequence: CDR1 LGHNA, CDR2 YNFKEQ. The CDR3 DNA is TGTGCCAGCAGCCAAGATTCCGGGACAGGGCTAAATCAGCCCCAGCATTTT. Protein product: CASSQDSGTGLNQPQHF.

The gene calls are TRBV9 and TRBJ2-7; D unclear. Per the germline V gene, CDR1 is SGDLS and CDR2 is YYNGEE. Trimming took off 3 bases at V and 1 base at J, with 8 bases between the two ends. CDR3 size: 13 residues. The DNA of the CDR3 is TGTGCCAGCAGCGGGACCCAATCCTACGAGCAGTACTTC. Residues: CASSGTQSYEQYF.

The chain links TRBV27 to TRBJ1-1; no definite D call. The germline CDR1 and CDR2 sequences are MNHEY and SMNVEV (reference sequence). This CDR3 spans 13 amino acids. V was pared by 1 base and J by 0 bases, with 3 bases between. Here the CDR3 DNA reads TGTGCCAGCAGTTTATGGTTGAACACTGAAGCTTTCTTT. This encodes CASSLWLNTEAFF.

The chain has TRBV7-6 and TRBJ2-3; D is unclear. The V gene's germline CDR1 is SGHVS and CDR2 FNYEAQ. The CDR3 has 12 amino acids. Trimming took off 6 bases at V and 0 bases at J, with 4 bases between the two ends. The CDR3 region has the DNA TGTGCCAGCAGTTCTAGCACAGATACGCAGTATTTT. Translation: CASSSSTDTQYF.